Following are 15 T cell receptor beta chains from one sample sequenced in a study of patients and donors after allogeneic stem cell transplantation. MiXCR was run by TCRdb on the RT-PCR reads, yielding one entry per CDR3 protein. The sample gives some 880,000 distinct CDR3 sequences, roughly 18% of which show up once; 5% to 6.5% is in the top ten. Sequencing input: blood, either unsorted or a sorted T cell fraction (not recorded which). These receptors all stem from a human donor who was either an allogeneic HSCT recipient or a stem cell or donor lymphocyte infusion donor (not recorded which). It is not recorded whose cells these are; they may come from a transplant donor.

The chain employs TRBV3-1 and TRBJ1-1, with D maybe TRBD1 (5 bases). Looked up from germline, CDR1 is LGHDT and CDR2 is YNNKEL (reference sequence). The CDR3 is 17 residues long. V lost 4 bases and J lost 0, with 18 bases in between. The CDR3: CASSPTPGRMMNTEAFF. The CDR3 nucleotides read TGTGCCAGCAGCCCTACCCCGGGACGGATGATGAACACTGAAGCTTTCTTT.

V gene TRBV12-3 or TRBV12-4 combines with J gene TRBJ2-7, with D possibly TRBD2 on 5 matching bases. There are 14 residues in the CDR3. The V and J ends lost 7 bases and 0 bases respectively, with 13 bases between them. The CDR3 protein is CASTGGKSSYEQYF. CDR3 sequence (DNA): TGTGCCAGCACAGGAGGTAAAAGCTCCTACGAGCAGTACTTC.

The chain is built from TRBV12-3 or TRBV12-4 and TRBJ1-4; D is unresolved. This CDR3 has 16 residues. Trimming removed 0 bases at V and 1 base at J, with 9 bases between. DNA of the CDR3: TGTGCCAGCAGTTTAGCCTTGGCCGAAACTAATGAAAAACTGTTTTTT. It translates to CASSLALAETNEKLFF.

The CDR3 region is CASSPHGQGEQPQHF. CDR3 nucleotides: TGTGCCAGCAGCCCCCACGGACAGGGCGAACAGCCCCAGCATTTT. The rearrangement joins TRBV12-3 or TRBV12-4 to TRBJ1-5; 8 bases line up with TRBD1. The length of the CDR3 is 15 residues. V shed 6 bases and J 7 bases; nucleotides not matched to a gene: 11.

This clonotype was observed a handful of times. This rearrangement joins TRBV7-2 to TRBJ1-5, with D perhaps matching TRBD1 (5 bases). Trimming removed 5 bases from V and 2 bases from J, with 16 bases in between. The CDR3 has 16 residues. Per the germline V gene, CDR1 is SGHTA and CDR2 is FQGNSA. The CDR3 is CASSHPGGLGNQPQHF. In DNA, the CDR3 is TGTGCCAGCAGCCACCCCGGGGGTTTGGGCAATCAGCCCCAGCATTTT.

This chain uses TRBV9 with TRBJ1-1; D gene uncertain. V lost 0 bases and J 1 base, leaving 7 bases between the germline ends. The CDR3 loop spans 14 amino acids. Germline V gene sequence: CDR1 SGDLS, CDR2 YYNGEE. The CDR3 DNA reads TGTGCCAGCAGCGTAGTACCTAGGAACACTGAAGCTTTCTTT. It yields the protein CASSVVPRNTEAFF.

The V call is TRBV6-5, the J call TRBJ1-1, with TRBD1 as a possible D gene (6 bases). The germline CDR1 and CDR2 sequences are MNHEY and SVGAGI. This CDR3 is built from 14 residues. V shed 1 base and J shed 3 bases, with 9 bases lying between them. The CDR3 is CASSYLGQYTEAFF. The CDR3 DNA reads TGTGCCAGCAGTTACTTAGGACAGTACACTGAAGCTTTCTTT.

The rearrangement links TRBV5-6 to TRBJ1-5; D unclear. Germline-derived CDR1 and CDR2 are SGHDT and YYEEEE. The CDR3 covers 15 residues. V lost 1 base, J lost 5 bases, and 13 bases lay in between. The DNA for the CDR3 is TGTGCCAGCAGCTTGTCTCGATCCGGCCATCAGCCCCAGCATTTT. Protein sequence: CASSLSRSGHQPQHF.

The sample holds many counts of this clonotype. This chain uses TRBV20-1 with TRBJ2-3; TRBD2 aligns across 9 bases. V was clipped by 0 bases and J by 4 bases; unmatched bases: 14. CDR3 length: 18 amino acids. Germline CDR1 is DFQATT and CDR2 is SNEGSKA (reference sequence). DNA of the CDR3: TGCAGTGCTAGAGATGAGGCGGTCGGCGGGAGGGACGCAGATACGCAGTATTTT. Its translation: CSARDEAVGGRDADTQYF.

This clonotype came up a few times. The chain uses TRBV10-3 and TRBJ1-1; no definite D call. Trimming pared 4 bases from V and 2 bases from J, leaving 17 bases between. Looked up from germline, CDR1 is ENHRY and CDR2 is SYGVKD. CDR3 length: 16 amino acids. In DNA form, the CDR3 reads TGTGCCATCAGTGGGACCTCCCGGCCCGGAAACACTGAAGCTTTCTTT. This encodes CAISGTSRPGNTEAFF.

The rearrangement joins TRBV29-1 to TRBJ2-1; D might be TRBD2 (7 bases). V lost 2 bases, J lost 0 bases, and 8 bases lay in between. In germline, CDR1 is SQVTM, CDR2 ANQGSEA. The CDR3 is 14 amino acids. This CDR3 reads CSVERGGSYNEQFF. CDR3 in DNA: TGCAGCGTTGAAAGGGGGGGCTCCTACAATGAGCAGTTCTTC.

This clonotype was observed a few times. This chain joins TRBV7-2 and TRBJ2-7, with 8 bases identical to TRBD2. CDR3 size: 15 residues. The germline CDR1 and CDR2 sequences are SGHTA and FQGNSA. The V gene end was trimmed by 5 bases and the J gene end by 5 bases; junction bases not matched to a gene: 11. CDR3 loop: CASSRGGGRRNEQYF. In DNA, the CDR3 is TGTGCCAGCAGCCGCGGCGGGGGGCGCAGAAACGAGCAGTACTTC.

The chain carries TRBV29-1 and TRBJ2-7; D ambiguous. This CDR3 has 13 amino acids. Germline values: CDR1 SQVTM, CDR2 ANQGSEA. V lost 7 bases to trimming and J lost 0 bases, with 13 bases between them. CDR3 residues: CSAQSSTSYEQYF. CDR3 sequence (DNA): TGCAGCGCCCAGTCGAGCACCTCCTACGAGCAGTACTTC.

The V gene is TRBV20-1, the J gene TRBJ2-1; TRBD2 is a possible D gene (7 bases). With 0 bases removed from V and 0 bases from J, the gap between germline ends came to 12 bases. This CDR3 has 16 residues. Germline V gene sequence: CDR1 DFQATT, CDR2 SNEGSKA (reference sequence). This chain's CDR3 is CSARDGGPSSYNEQFF. The CDR3 bases are TGCAGTGCTAGAGACGGGGGGCCCAGCTCCTACAATGAGCAGTTCTTC.

Comment on this clonotype: The junction differs from germline at one of its ends, possibly a read error. The gene calls are TRBV7-2 and TRBJ2-3; D gene uncertain. Germline CDR1 SGHTA, CDR2 FQGNSA. The CDR3 runs 12 residues. The CDR3 bases are TGTGCCAGCAGCTTATACACAGATACGCAGAATTTT. It is translated as CASSLYTDTQNF.